One T cell receptor (beta chain) is described in this entry. Its antigen is unknown. Base qualities are not provided; no much larger clone lies one nucleotide away. TCRbeta CDR3 regions were amplified from genomic DNA by means of the immunoSEQ Assay, a bias-controlled multiplex PCR. For the original study's pipeline: Within the assay, amplification of reference gene primers was used to estimate how many nucleated cells each sample contained. To quantify the absolute abundance of each unique TCRbeta CDR3 rearrangement, sequence reads were collapsed and filtered. For each sample, productive Simpson clonality was calculated as the square root of Simpson's diversity index across productive rearrangements. Entries here come from immuneACCESS through TCRdb and include only in-frame sequences with V and J called. Some clones fail to appear in such tables; in the studies checked, an unresolved V gene covers under half of the shortfall, and the cause of the remainder is unknown. The V and J calls and clone size were taken over from that table, and D and trimming were inferred from the DNA. The sample table shows about 240,000 clones, and 65% to 90% are seen once. Clones ranked in the top ten supply about 5.1% of the sample.

This sample stems from a study of blood T cell repertoires in COVID-19 (TCRdb year 2020). Regarding the research as a whole: The collaborator samples originated in the United States, Italy and Spain and spanned the acute and convalescent phases of COVID-19. The material from the prospective study consisted of cDNA or gDNA derived from T cells, B-cell-depleted T cells, or PBMCs. Deeply sampled blood TCRbeta repertoires from subjects exposed to, actively infected with, or recovered from COVID-19 were included in the dataset. A freely available public database, intended as a resource for researchers studying the immune response to SARS-CoV-2, is where the repertoires were released. The samples were drawn from the first 160 participants of the ongoing ImmuneRACE study and from some 1,300 subjects provided by 6 global collaborators. Sample metadata almost always included a de-identified subject ID, COVID-19 status, age in years and sex. Where available, HLA class I and class II types were obtained from metadata supplied by the sample provider rather than from assay-based typing.

One collaborating source in Seattle enrolled patients during active infection and followed them longitudinally through the course of disease. The collaborating institutions used their own protocols to collect whole blood in K2EDTA tubes. For TCRbeta analysis, collaborators shipped samples in one of three forms: frozen whole blood, isolated PBMCs, or DNA extracted from either of those sample types. On the study overall, not on this receptor specifically: How much clinical and demographic metadata was included differed by source and by participant, and the metadata was provided uncurated.

The CDR3, from cysteine to phenylalanine, totals 13 residues. CDR3 DNA is the only sequence kept; it has 39 bases, read in frame from the first base. Based on the germline V gene, the CDR1 and CDR2 sequences are SGHTS and YDEGEE. V is cut back by 4 bases and J by 2 bases, with 2 bases in the junction unmatched. Sequencing input: peripheral blood. The clonotype was recovered from a man over 45 with COVID-19, enrolled during active disease. The sequence links TRBV5-8 to TRBJ1-2; TRBD1 aligns with 7 central bases. The base sequence is TGTGCCAGCAGCAGGGACAGAAACTATGGCTACACCTTC. It is translated as CASSRDRNYGYTF.